One sample yielded the 14 T cell receptor beta chains listed below, sequenced in a study of T cell responses to AZD1222 COVID-19 vaccine (dated by TCRdb to 2020 to 2022). Receptors were amplified or captured by the immunoSEQ multiplex PCR assay. TCRdb holds this immuneACCESS table with in-frame rearrangements only. Some clones are missing; in checked studies, unresolved V genes explain under half, and the rest has no known cause. Recorded for this sample are approximately 180,000 clones; 85% to 90% of them occurred a single time. About 8% of the sample lies in the top ten. The intended sense of this specimen's time point label: baseline before first vaccination. The sample here was peripheral blood, taken on day 0 of AZD1222 vaccination. These receptors all come from an adult in good health.

CDR3 DNA: TGTGCCAGCAACGGGGGGATTGGTGGCTACACCTTC. Amino acid sequence: CASNGGIGGYTF. The V and J genes are TRBV6-5 and TRBJ1-2; tentative D call: TRBD1 (5 bases). The germline gives CDR1 MNHEY, CDR2 SVGAGI. Trimming shortened V by 7 bases and J by 7 bases, and 13 bases separated the two germline ends. CDR3 length: 12 residues.

This chain links TRBV14 with TRBJ2-2; a weak D match, TRBD2 (5 bases). CDR3 size: 15 residues. V dropped 1 base and J dropped 3 bases, with 9 bases sitting between them. Germline V gene lookup returns CDR1 SGHDN and CDR2 FVKESK. The DNA for the CDR3 is TGTGCCAGCAGCCAAGTTGCGGGCTACACCGGGGAGCTGTTTTTT. It encodes CASSQVAGYTGELFF. The variable domain in full, with the rest retrieved from reference TRBV14 and TRBJ2-2, is EAGVTQFPSHSVIEKGQTVTLRCDPISGHDNLYWYRRVMGKEIKFLLHFVKESKQDESGMPNNRFLAERTGGTYSTLKVQPAELEDSGVYFCASSQVAGYTGELFFGEGSRLTVL.

The gene calls are TRBV27 and TRBJ2-7, with 7 bases aligning to TRBD1. The CDR3 is made up of 15 amino acids. Germline V gene sequence: CDR1 MNHEY, CDR2 SMNVEV (reference sequence). The V and J ends lost 6 bases and 0 bases, in that order; junction bases with no gene match: 8. The CDR3 reads CASRKTGLSSYEQYF. The CDR3, as DNA: TGTGCCAGCAGAAAGACAGGGCTGAGCTCCTACGAGCAGTACTTC.

This sequence joins TRBV19 and TRBJ1-3; D gene unclear. Germline values: CDR1 LNHDA, CDR2 SQIVND (reference sequence). The CDR3 is made up of 15 amino acids. V was trimmed by 7 bases and J by 2 bases, leaving 15 bases between them. The DNA for the CDR3 is TGTGCCAGTACCCTGGGATCTTTTCCTGGAAACACCATATATTTT. It translates to CASTLGSFPGNTIYF.

The chain employs TRBV19 and TRBJ1-6; possible D gene TRBD1, 6 bases. The germline CDR1 and CDR2 sequences are LNHDA and SQIVND (reference sequence). The CDR3 runs to 16 residues. Between the trimmed V and J ends, which lost 3 bases and 0 bases, there was a span of 9 bases. The CDR3 sequence: CASSIRDTSYNSPLHF. In DNA form, the CDR3 reads TGTGCCAGTAGTATCCGGGACACCTCCTATAATTCACCCCTCCACTTT.

A few counts support this clone. The chain combines TRBV5-6 with TRBJ1-4; the D is unclear. V shed 1 base and J shed 7 bases, with 11 bases lying between them. This CDR3 has 14 residues. Germline V CDR1 and CDR2: SGHDT, YYEEEE. The CDR3 DNA is TGTGCCAGCAGCTTGAGTTGGCGCGGTGAAAAACTGTTTTTT. This translates into CASSLSWRGEKLFF.

The V call is TRBV3-1 (or the pseudogene TRBV3-2), the J call TRBJ1-1; D remains unclear. Germline V gene data show CDR1 as LGHDT and CDR2 as YNNKEL (reference sequence). V was clipped by 3 bases and J by 0 bases, with 5 bases between them. The CDR3 has 13 amino acids. The CDR3 coding sequence is TGTGCCAGCAGCCAGATCATGAACACTGAAGCTTTCTTT. It translates to CASSQIMNTEAFF.

This chain links TRBV3-1 (or the pseudogene TRBV3-2) with TRBJ2-7; D unclear. V was pared by 4 bases and J by 2 bases, with 12 bases between. CDR3 length equals 14 residues. The germline V gene encodes CDR1 LGHDT and CDR2 YNNKEL (reference sequence). The CDR3 DNA reads TGTGCCAGCAGCCCTCGGTACGTTGCCTACGAGCAGTACTTC. Protein sequence: CASSPRYVAYEQYF.

This chain uses TRBV6-5 with TRBJ1-5, with no clear D. Trimming pared 6 bases from V and 5 bases from J, leaving 11 bases between. The CDR3 length is 13 residues. Germline V gene sequence: CDR1 MNHEY, CDR2 SVGAGI. The CDR3 region has the DNA TGTGCCAGCAGCGGACGTTTTGATCAGCCCCAGCATTTT. It encodes CASSGRFDQPQHF.

The chain is built from TRBV11-2 and TRBJ1-4; D is unresolved. Trimming stripped 1 base from V and 6 bases from J, with 9 bases between. The germline V gene encodes CDR1 SGHAT and CDR2 FQNNGV. CDR3 length equals 14 residues. CDR3 DNA: TGTGCCAGCAGCTTAGGGGAGAGGGATGAAAAACTGTTTTTT. Protein product: CASSLGERDEKLFF.

The chain uses TRBV19 and TRBJ1-4, with D unresolved. The CDR3 is 17 amino acids. The ends were cut back, 2 bases at V and 7 bases at J, with 20 bases in the middle. From germline, CDR1 is LNHDA and CDR2 SQIVND (reference sequence). The CDR3 protein is CASSIIRPNGKAEKLFF. The CDR3 bases are TGTGCCAGTAGTATAATCAGGCCGAACGGCAAGGCTGAAAAACTGTTTTTT.

The rearrangement joins TRBV5-4 to TRBJ2-7, with 9 bases lining up with TRBD1. Germline CDR1 is SGHNT and CDR2 is YYREEE (reference sequence). V lost 0 bases, J lost 6 bases, and 4 bases stayed unmatched. There are 14 residues in the CDR3. The chain's CDR3 is CASSLEQGAVEQYF. CDR3 DNA: TGTGCCAGCAGCTTGGAACAGGGGGCAGTCGAGCAGTACTTC.

The chain employs TRBV7-2 and TRBJ1-5, with 7 bases aligning to TRBD1. The CDR3 consists of 15 residues. V dropped 6 bases and J dropped 3; count of bases not matched to a gene: 8. Per germline, CDR1 SGHTA and CDR2 FQGNSA. This CDR3 is CASSIGTVPNQPQHF. The DNA of the CDR3 is TGTGCCAGCAGTATTGGGACAGTGCCCAATCAGCCCCAGCATTTT.

V gene TRBV18 combines with J gene TRBJ2-7; 10 bases are a match to TRBD1. The germline gives CDR1 KGHSH, CDR2 LQKENI. V trimming: 6 bases; J trimming: 6 bases; junction bases outside the gene matches: 5. This CDR3 has 13 amino acids. This CDR3 reads CASSRDRGREQYF. The CDR3 coding sequence is TGTGCCAGCTCCCGGGACAGGGGACGCGAGCAGTACTTC.